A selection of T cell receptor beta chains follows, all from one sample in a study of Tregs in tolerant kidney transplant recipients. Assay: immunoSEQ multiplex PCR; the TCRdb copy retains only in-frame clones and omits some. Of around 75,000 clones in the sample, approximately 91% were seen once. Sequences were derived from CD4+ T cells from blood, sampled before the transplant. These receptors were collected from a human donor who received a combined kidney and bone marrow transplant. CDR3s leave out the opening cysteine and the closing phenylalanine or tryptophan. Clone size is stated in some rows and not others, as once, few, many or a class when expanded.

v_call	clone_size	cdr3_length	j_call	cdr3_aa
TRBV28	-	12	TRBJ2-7	ASTTYPGSYEQY
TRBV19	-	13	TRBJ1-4	ASSMQEATNEKLF
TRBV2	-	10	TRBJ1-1	ASDRQATEAF
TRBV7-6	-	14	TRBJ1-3	ASSFDLAHTENTIY
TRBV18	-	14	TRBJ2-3	ASSPPGQGGLDTQY
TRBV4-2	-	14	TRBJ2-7	ASSSTGQGKPYEQY
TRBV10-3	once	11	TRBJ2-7	AITLGQGDEQY
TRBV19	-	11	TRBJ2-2	AGGRPGTGELF
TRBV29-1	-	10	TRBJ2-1	SHGGGYNEQF
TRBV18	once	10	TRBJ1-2	ASSPTGSGYT
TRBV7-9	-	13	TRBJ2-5	ASSLASTGGETQY
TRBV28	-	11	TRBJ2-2	ASSVRVAGELF
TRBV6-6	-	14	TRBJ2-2	ASSQWAGGDTGELF
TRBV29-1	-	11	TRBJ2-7	SVGTSGTYEQY
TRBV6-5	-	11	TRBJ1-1	ASTPAGTAEAF
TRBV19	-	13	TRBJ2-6	ASNRRGAGANVLT
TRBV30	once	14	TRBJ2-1	AWSGAGGGLNNEQF
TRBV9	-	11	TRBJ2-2	ASSSPGTGELF
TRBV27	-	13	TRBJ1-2	ASRNTGTANYGYT
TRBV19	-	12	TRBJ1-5	ASSKPGYNQPQH
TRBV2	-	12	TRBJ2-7	ASGGTGLDYEQY
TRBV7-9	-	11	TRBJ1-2	ASSSHTGDGYT
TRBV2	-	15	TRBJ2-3	ASYPGLAAKPTDTQY
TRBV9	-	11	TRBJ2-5	ASNPDGGETQY
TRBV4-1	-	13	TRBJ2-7	ASSSPDRGHYEQY
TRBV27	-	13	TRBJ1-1	ASSINRDLNTEAF
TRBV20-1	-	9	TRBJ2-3	SARPGDTQY
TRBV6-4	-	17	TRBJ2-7	ASTSRSASLLDNSYEQY
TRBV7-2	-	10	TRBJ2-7	ASSPGGYEQY
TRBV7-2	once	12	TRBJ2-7	ASSEGTGIYEQY
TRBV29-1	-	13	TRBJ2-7	SVEGLAGGLYEQY
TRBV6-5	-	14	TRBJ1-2	ASSYSTTGISYGYT
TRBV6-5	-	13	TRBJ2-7	ASSRAGEGSYEQY